The 19 T cell receptor beta chains reported below all come from one sample, sequenced in a study of cytomegalovirus exposure and HLA in healthy donors. The PCR ran on 60 Vbeta and 13 Jbeta primers. Assay: immunoSEQ multiplex PCR; the TCRdb copy retains only in-frame clones and omits some. The data hold some 130,000 clones, with 66% observed a single time. The sequencing sample was made of PBMCs. All receptors derive from a human donor in good health.

The chain couples TRBV7-8 to TRBJ2-3, with 10 bases fitting TRBD1. V was clipped by 6 bases and J by 6 bases; unmatched bases: 9. Germline CDR1 is SGHVS and CDR2 is FQNEAQ. The CDR3 length is 15 residues. The CDR3 here is CASRTLRDRGDTQYF. As DNA, the CDR3 is TGTGCCAGCAGGACTCTCCGGGACAGGGGTGATACGCAGTATTTT.

V gene TRBV25-1 combines with J gene TRBJ2-2, with 11 bases lining up with TRBD2. With 7 bases clipped from V and 4 bases from J, the junction kept 2 bases outside the gene matches. CDR3 length: 14 residues. The V gene's germline CDR1 is MGHDK and CDR2 SYGVNS. This CDR3 is CASISGRATGELFF. CDR3 nucleotide sequence: TGTGCCAGCATTAGCGGGAGGGCCACCGGGGAGCTGTTTTTT.

The chain has TRBV6-1 and TRBJ2-5, with D perhaps TRBD1 (6 bases). The CDR3 has 14 residues. CDR1 and CDR2 (germline): MNHNS, SASEGT. V lost 4 bases and J lost 11, with 20 bases in between. CDR3 nucleotide sequence: TGTGCCAGCAGTGGACTACAGGGAGAAGCGAAGCAGTACTTC. Residues: CASSGLQGEAKQYF.

This clone was counted between two and nine times. The gene calls are TRBV6-6 and TRBJ2-7; the match to TRBD2 covers 7 bases. The CDR3 sequence is 14 residues long. Germline CDR1 is MNHNY and CDR2 is SVGAGI (reference sequence). V was pared by 6 bases and J by 2 bases, with 7 bases of the junction left unmatched. The CDR3, as DNA: TGTGCCAGCAGCCCTCTAGCGGCCCCCTACGAGCAGTACTTC. As protein: CASSPLAAPYEQYF.

CDR3 sequence reads: CASSSRRGSIYEQYF. As DNA, the CDR3 is TGTGCCAGCAGTTCTCGGCGGGGGAGCATCTACGAGCAGTACTTC. This rearrangement joins TRBV27 to TRBJ2-5, with 7 bases that match TRBD2. The J call may not be correct, given that the DNA end is closer to TRBJ2-7. Germline CDR1 and CDR2: MNHEY and SMNVEV (reference sequence). The CDR3 has 15 residues.

J is TRBJ2-7 and V is TRBV7-9; TRBD2 might be the D (7 bases). CDR3 length: 13 residues. V was shortened by 6 bases and J by 7 bases, with 16 bases between the two germline ends. The V gene's germline CDR1 is SEHNR and CDR2 FQNEAQ (reference sequence). DNA for the CDR3: TGTGCCAGCAGGCCCGCGGGGGCGCATGAGCAGTACTTC. Its protein product is CASRPAGAHEQYF.

This rearrangement joins TRBV4-1 to TRBJ1-1; D is unresolved. The V and J ends lost 0 bases and 2 bases respectively, with 13 bases between them. The CDR3 extends over 16 amino acids. Germline CDR1 is MGHRA and CDR2 is YSYEKL. The CDR3 nucleotides read TGCGCCAGCAGCCAAGACCAACCGGGGAAAAACACTGAAGCTTTCTTT. It encodes CASSQDQPGKNTEAFF.

The genes are TRBV28 and TRBJ2-1; TRBD2 aligns across 7 bases. V lost 1 base, J lost 3 bases, and 6 bases stayed unmatched. The CDR3 has 16 amino acids. Germline assignment: CDR1 MDHEN and CDR2 SYDVKM. CDR3 sequence reads: CASSLSPASGYNEQFF. The DNA of the CDR3 is TGTGCCAGCAGTTTATCCCCGGCTAGCGGCTACAATGAGCAGTTCTTC.

This clone was counted only a few times. The chain recombines TRBV5-6 with TRBJ1-2; 7 bases fit TRBD1. The CDR3 sequence is 16 residues long. CDR1 is SGHDT and CDR2 is YYEEEE in the germline V gene. Trimming at V came to 4 bases and at J to 4 bases, leaving 13 bases not matched to a gene. The CDR3 region has the DNA TGTGCCAGCAGCCTGGACAGGCCGACCACCCCCTATGGCTACACCTTC. It codes for CASSLDRPTTPYGYTF.

This clone occurred once. CDR3 nucleotides: TGCGCCAGCAGCTTGGGGCAGGGGGCTAATGAAAAACTGTTTTTT. As protein: CASSLGQGANEKLFF. The rearrangement joins TRBV5-1 to TRBJ1-4; the match to TRBD1 covers 7 bases. Unmatched junction bases numbered 2, after V lost 0 bases and J lost 3 bases. CDR1 and CDR2 from the germline V gene are SGHRS and YFSETQ. The CDR3 runs to 15 residues.

The chain employs TRBV11-3 and TRBJ2-4, with 7 bases that match TRBD2. Germline V gene lookup returns CDR1 SGHNT and CDR2 YENEEA. V shed 3 bases and J 8 bases; nucleotides not matched to a gene: 1. CDR3 length: 12 residues. The CDR3 loop is CASSLGRDIQYF. CDR3 nucleotide sequence: TGTGCCAGCAGCTTGGGGAGGGACATTCAGTACTTC.

J is TRBJ2-3 and V is TRBV5-1, with TRBD2 identical over 7 bases. Trimming cost V 4 bases and J 2 bases; bases outside gene matches: 7. Germline CDR1 reads SGHRS; CDR2 reads YFSETQ. The CDR3 is made up of 15 amino acids. The CDR3, as DNA: TGCGCCAGCAGCCCCAAAGCGGGAACCACAGATACGCAGTATTTT. This translates into CASSPKAGTTDTQYF.

This clone was seen more than once but under ten times. The rearrangement links TRBV19 to TRBJ1-2; D might be TRBD1 (5 bases). Germline lookup yields CDR1 LNHDA and CDR2 SQIVND (reference sequence). V dropped 7 bases and J dropped 3 bases, with 12 bases sitting between them. This CDR3 has 13 residues. In nucleotides, the CDR3 is TGTGCCAGTATGATGGGGCGAGACTATGGCTACACCTTC. This codes for CASMMGRDYGYTF.

V usage is TRBV7-2 and J usage is TRBJ2-1, with 12 bases matching TRBD2. Germline V gene data show CDR1 as SGHTA and CDR2 as FQGNSA. The CDR3 loop spans 15 amino acids. Unmatched junction bases numbered 3, after V lost 4 bases and J lost 5 bases. The CDR3 DNA reads as TGTGCCAGCAGCTCTACTAGCGGGGGGCACAATGAGCAGTTCTTC. This sequence encodes CASSSTSGGHNEQFF.

J is TRBJ2-5 and V is TRBV7-2; 7 nucleotides align to TRBD1. From germline, CDR1 is SGHTA and CDR2 FQGNSA. The CDR3 has 13 amino acids. Trimming removed 5 bases from V and 3 bases from J; junction bases left unmatched: 3. CDR3 residues: CASSADREETQYF. The CDR3, as DNA: TGTGCCAGCAGCGCTGACAGGGAAGAGACCCAGTACTTC.

A few counts support this clone. This chain joins TRBV9 and TRBJ2-3; 7 bases are shared with TRBD1. With 1 base clipped from V and 4 bases from J, the junction kept 0 bases outside the gene matches. CDR3 size: 13 residues. CDR1 SGDLS and CDR2 YYNGEE come from the germline V gene. The CDR3 DNA sequence: TGTGCCAGCAGCGTACAGGGGGCAGATACGCAGTATTTT. This sequence encodes CASSVQGADTQYF.

The chain is built from TRBV5-1 and TRBJ2-3; TRBD2 matches at 8 bases. The CDR3 extends over 17 amino acids. Germline values: CDR1 SGHRS, CDR2 YFSETQ. V shed 0 bases, J shed 4 bases, and the junction held 10 bases outside the gene matches. CDR3 amino acids: CASSLDTPGLGADTQYF. CDR3 bases: TGCGCCAGCAGCTTGGACACACCGGGACTAGGAGCAGATACGCAGTATTTT.

The chain uses TRBV28 and TRBJ2-7; TRBD2 agrees at 11 bases. The CDR3 has 15 residues. V shed 7 bases, J shed 7 bases, and the junction held 12 bases outside the gene matches. Germline lookup yields CDR1 MDHEN and CDR2 SYDVKM. The DNA of the CDR3 is TGTGCCAGCACCCCCCAACTAGCGGGAGTGGAAGAGCAGTACTTC. Residues: CASTPQLAGVEEQYF.

This chain links TRBV19 with TRBJ2-1; no definite D call. Between the trimmed V and J ends, which lost 3 bases and 6 bases, there was a span of 15 bases. The CDR3 extends over 15 amino acids. The germline V gene encodes CDR1 LNHDA and CDR2 SQIVND (reference sequence). The chain's CDR3 is CASSIGQVPSNEQFF. Written as DNA, the CDR3 is TGTGCCAGTAGTATTGGCCAGGTCCCCTCCAATGAGCAGTTCTTC. Looking up the rest from reference TRBV19 and TRBJ2-1 gives the full variable domain: DGGITQSPKYLFRKEGQNVTLSCEQNLNHDAMYWYRQDPGQGLRLIYYSQIVNDFQKGDIAEGYSVSREKKESFPLTVTSAQKNPTAFYLCASSIGQVPSNEQFFGPGTRLTVL.